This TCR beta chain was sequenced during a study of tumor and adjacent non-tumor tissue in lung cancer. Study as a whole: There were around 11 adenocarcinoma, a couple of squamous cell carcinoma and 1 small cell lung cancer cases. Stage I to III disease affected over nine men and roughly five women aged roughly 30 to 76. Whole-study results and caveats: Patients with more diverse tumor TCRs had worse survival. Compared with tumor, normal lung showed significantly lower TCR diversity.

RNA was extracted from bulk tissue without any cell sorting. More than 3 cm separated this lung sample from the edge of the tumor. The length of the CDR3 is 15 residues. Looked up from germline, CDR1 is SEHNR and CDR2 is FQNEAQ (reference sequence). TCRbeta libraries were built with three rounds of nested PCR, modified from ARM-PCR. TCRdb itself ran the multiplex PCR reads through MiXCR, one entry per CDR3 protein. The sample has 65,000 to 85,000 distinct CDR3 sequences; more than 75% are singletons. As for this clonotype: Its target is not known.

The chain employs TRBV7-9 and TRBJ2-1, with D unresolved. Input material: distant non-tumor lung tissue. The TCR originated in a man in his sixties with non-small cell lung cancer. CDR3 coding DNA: TGTGTCATCAGCTTAGGTGGCAGGCGGCCCGGTGAGCAGTTCTTC. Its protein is CVISLGGRRPGEQFF.